The TCR beta chain under discussion was sequenced for a study of blood T cell repertoires in COVID-19. Study-wide background: T cells, B-cell-depleted T cells, or PBMCs provided the cDNA or gDNA that served as material.

This CDR3 has 16 amino acids. V was shortened by 0 bases and J by 7 bases, with 19 bases between the two germline ends. The germline gives CDR1 SGHAT, CDR2 FQNNGV. The assay was immunoSEQ multiplex PCR, and TCRdb's table has in-frame clones only and misses some. The sample includes around 170,000 clones, approximately 87% seen only once; the top ten take roughly 4%. The chain joins TRBV11-2 to TRBJ2-7; possible D gene TRBD1, 5 bases. Material for sequencing was peripheral blood. This receptor was obtained from a woman aged 70-85 years with acute or convalescent COVID-19. The CDR3 DNA reads TGTGCCAGCAGCTTAGAAGGGGTTAGACCCTTGGGGGAGCAGTACTTC. The encoded protein is CASSLEGVRPLGEQYF. The full variable domain, with the rest looked up from reference TRBV11-2 and TRBJ2-7, is EAGVAQSPRYKIIEKRQSVAFWCNPISGHATLYWYQQILGQGPKLLIQFQNNGVVDDSQLPKDRFSAERLKGVDSTLKIQPAKLEDSAVYLCASSLEGVRPLGEQYFGPGTRLTVT.